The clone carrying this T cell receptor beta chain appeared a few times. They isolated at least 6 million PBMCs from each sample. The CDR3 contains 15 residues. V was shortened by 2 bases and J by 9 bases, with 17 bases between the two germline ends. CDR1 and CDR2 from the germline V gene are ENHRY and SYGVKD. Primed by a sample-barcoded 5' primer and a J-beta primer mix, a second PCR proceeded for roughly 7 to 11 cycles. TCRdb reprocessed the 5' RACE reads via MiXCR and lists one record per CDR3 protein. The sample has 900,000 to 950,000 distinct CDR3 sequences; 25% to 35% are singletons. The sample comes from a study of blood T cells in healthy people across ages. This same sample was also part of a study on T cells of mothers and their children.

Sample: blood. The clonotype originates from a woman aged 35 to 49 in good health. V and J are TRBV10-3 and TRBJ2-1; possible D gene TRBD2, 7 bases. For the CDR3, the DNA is TGTGCCATCAGTGAGAACCGGGGGGCCCGGGGTGAGCAGTTCTTC. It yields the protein CAISENRGARGEQFF.